This paragraph reports one TCR beta chain. This sample is part of a study of shared clonotypes between healthy human individuals. The V and J ends lost 6 bases and 1 base respectively, with 12 bases between them. CDR1 and CDR2 from the germline V gene are KGHSY and FQNENV. The CDR3 contains 15 residues. Only in-frame clones appear in the TCRdb table, and some are missing; sequencing was by immunoSEQ multiplex PCR. The profile shows 2 million to 2.5 million clones, around 93% of them singletons. The receptor was derived from a man aged 18 to 29 in good health. Some clones in this sample may be carry-over from other donors' samples. Sequenced input: naive CD4+ T cells from PBMCs. Subset in this sample: CD45RA+ positively selected. V and J are TRBV16 and TRBJ2-2; D is undetermined. In nucleotides, the CDR3 is TGTGCCAGCAGTCCTCTCGGCTTGAACACCGGGGAGCTGTTTTTT. Translated: CASSPLGLNTGELFF. The complete variable domain, with remaining parts taken from reference TRBV16 and TRBJ2-2, reads GEEVAQTPKHLVRGEGQKAKLYCAPIKGHSYVFWYQQVLKNEFKFLISFQNENVFDETGMPKERFSAKCLPNSPCSLEIQATKLEDSAVYFCASSPLGLNTGELFFGEGSRLTVL.